A selection of T cell receptor beta chains follows, all from one sample in a study of T cell changes during pregnancy in multiple sclerosis. Method: immunoSEQ multiplex PCR; TCRdb's copy keeps in-frame clones and lacks some. The sample consists of roughly 80,000 clones, approximately 94% of them appearing once. The material sequenced was peripheral blood, taken after pregnancy. The source of these receptors is a female donor in good health, enrolled as a control in a pregnancy study. Both conserved end residues are part of each CDR3. The D gene is left open where the match is weak. Size values are once, few and many counts, or a class for expanded clones, and some rows have none.

TRBD2,TRBV7-2,.,TRBJ2-1,TGTGCCAGCAGCCCCGGGGGGACCCTCAATGAGCAGTTCTTC,CASSPGGTLNEQFF
.,TRBV6-5,once,TRBJ1-2,TGTGCCAGCAGTTACAGGGGGTTTTGGTATGGCTACACCTTC,CASSYRGFWYGYTF
TRBD2,TRBV18,.,TRBJ2-7,TGTGCCAGCTGTACTAGCGAGGCCTACGAGCAGTACTTC,CASCTSEAYEQYF
TRBD2,TRBV5-1,.,TRBJ2-7,TGCGCCAGCAGCTTCGAGGGACTACCGACCTACGAGCAGTACTTC,CASSFEGLPTYEQYF
.,TRBV14,.,TRBJ2-2,TGTGCCAGCAGCCAAGTGGCCAGGGCCTTAAACACCGGGGAGCTGTTTTTT,CASSQVARALNTGELFF
.,TRBV13,.,TRBJ2-7,TGTGCCAGCAGCCCCAGGGGGGACTCCTACGAGCAGTACTTC,CASSPRGDSYEQYF
TRBD1,TRBV18,.,TRBJ2-7,TGTGCCAGCTCACCAGCCGGGACAGGAGGTACAGTGGTGCAGTACTTC,CASSPAGTGGTVVQYF
TRBD1,TRBV7-9,.,TRBJ1-4,TGTGCCAGCAGCTCGGGGGACAGGGGGCGAACTAATGAAAAACTGTTTTTT,CASSSGDRGRTNEKLFF
.,TRBV13,few,TRBJ1-2,TGTGCCAGCAGCTTAGGCAATAACTATGGCTACACCTTC,CASSLGNNYGYTF
.,TRBV19,.,TRBJ1-2,TGTGCCAGTAGTATAGTTCGGACAGCTCCGGGCTACACCTTC,CASSIVRTAPGYTF
.,TRBV7-2,.,TRBJ2-5,TGTGCCAGCAGCTTCCAGGGGCAAGAGACCCAGTACTTC,CASSFQGQETQYF
.,TRBV20-1,.,TRBJ2-5,TGCAGTGAAGGACTCCTCCTGGCCCAGTACTTC,CSEGLLLAQYF
TRBD1,TRBV29-1,once,TRBJ2-7,TGCAGCGTGCGGGGACAGGGTTACGAGCAGTACTTC,CSVRGQGYEQYF
TRBD2,TRBV4-1,once,TRBJ2-3,TGCGCCAGCAGACCGACTAGCGGGACAGATACGCAGTATTTT,CASRPTSGTDTQYF
.,TRBV7-6,.,TRBJ1-4,TGTGCCAGCAGCCCCGGGATCGGGGGTGAAAAACTGTTTTTT,CASSPGIGGEKLFF
.,TRBV27,.,TRBJ1-1,TGTGCCAGCAGTTTCTTCAATCGGCAGGATCAGAACACTGAAGCTTTCTTT,CASSFFNRQDQNTEAFF
.,TRBV28,once,TRBJ2-7,TGTGCCAGCAAACGACCGGGCTCCTACGAGCAGTACTTC,CASKRPGSYEQYF
.,TRBV7-8,.,TRBJ1-6,TGTGCCAGCAGCCCCCGGGCAGTGGGGGCGCAGGATTCACCCCTCCACTTT,CASSPRAVGAQDSPLHF
.,TRBV5-1,.,TRBJ2-2,TGCGCCAGCACCTTGGACGGGAACACCGGGGAGCTGTTTTTT,CASTLDGNTGELFF
.,TRBV12-5,.,TRBJ1-5,TGTGCTAGTGGTTGGGACTTAAATCAGCCCCAGCATTTT,CASGWDLNQPQHF
TRBD2,TRBV7-8,.,TRBJ2-7,TGTGCCAGCAGCTCCCGACTAGCGGGAGGGTTCGAGCAGTACTTC,CASSSRLAGGFEQYF
.,TRBV7-9,.,TRBJ2-7,TGTGCCAGCAGTAGGGGAGGACGTACCTACGAGCAGTACTTC,CASSRGGRTYEQYF
TRBD1,TRBV6-6,.,TRBJ2-4,TGTGCCAGCCATGGGGACAGGGATGGTCCAAACATTCAGTACTTC,CASHGDRDGPNIQYF
TRBD2,TRBV11-2,.,TRBJ2-5,TGTGCCAGCAGCTTATCGGGCTGGAGACTAGCGGGAGTTCTAGAGACCCAGTACTTC,CASSLSGWRLAGVLETQYF
.,TRBV30,.,TRBJ1-1,TGTGCCTGGAGTGTAAGGGGGTGGTATCGACGAGCGAACACTGAAGCTTTCTTT,CAWSVRGWYRRANTEAFF
TRBD1,TRBV6-5,.,TRBJ2-7,TGTGCCAGCAGTTTACGGACAGGGATTGGCGAGCAGTACTTC,CASSLRTGIGEQYF
.,TRBV10-3,.,TRBJ1-2,TGTGCCATCAGTCGCCGGGACAAGATCCCTCACTATGGCTACACCTTC,CAISRRDKIPHYGYTF
.,TRBV29-1,.,TRBJ2-3,TGCAGCGTTTCGGCGGACACAGATACGCAGTATTTT,CSVSADTDTQYF
.,TRBV9,once,TRBJ1-6,TGTGCCAGCAGCGCGACCGGGACACCGAGTGGGGCACCCCTCCACTTT,CASSATGTPSGAPLHF
TRBD2,TRBV7-9,.,TRBJ2-1,TGTGCCAGCAGCTCGAGGGCGGATCGGACTAGCGGGAGTCGGGAGCAGTTCTTC,CASSSRADRTSGSREQFF
.,TRBV5-1,.,TRBJ1-1,TGCGCCAGCAGCTTGGAAACAACAGTTGAAGCTTTCTTT,CASSLETTVEAFF